This T cell receptor (beta chain) was obtained from a study of early T cells in non-severe SARS-CoV-2 infection (dated by TCRdb to 2020 to 2023). In terms of the full investigation: Bulk RNA from unsorted whole blood was used for TCR sequencing, so alpha and beta chains could not be paired.

What the authors observed across the whole study: VDJdb matching was skewed toward anti-spike CD8 responses, so virus-specific expansions were likely underestimated and private and CD4 specificities were missed.

This clonotype occurred many times. It lacks a known antigen. Base qualities are missing; no much larger clone stands one base away. Libraries came from 5' RACE. The reads were generated on a NextSeq 500. To correct for sequencing error and PCR bias, the TCR library protocol tagged individual cDNA molecules with unique molecular identifiers. Both TCR alpha and beta chains were sequenced, and tight co-correlation was observed between alpha and beta sequence abundances in each sample. The study's own analysis went as follows. Decombinator V4 was used to annotate TCR sequences for V gene, J gene and CDR3. TCRs were defined as expanded if a significant change between any two time points was detected under a Poisson model with p below 0.0001. TCR abundances were normalised to the total number of TCRs sequenced per sample and were expressed as counts per million. TRAV1-2 paired with TRAJ12, TRAJ20 or TRAJ33 defined MAIT TCRs, while TRAV10 paired with TRAJ18 defined iNKT TCRs. A search of VDJdb, accessed on 1 November 2021, was run for TCRs annotated to CMV, EBV and SARS-CoV-2, with TCRs annotated for multiple antigens excluded. Using fastp at Q25 and MiXCR, TCRdb reprocessed the public reads and kept productive beta chains. Rows are unified per CDR3 protein, each entry keeping the most common DNA and genes. TCRdb's processing, not the authors' own work, is the source of the V and J calls. The sample yields tens of thousands of distinct CDR3 sequences; 5% to 5.5% were counted once. Roughly 3.6% of the sample is taken by the ten largest.

A case-control design nested within a healthcare worker cohort in London, UK, was used, with weekly nasopharyngeal swab PCR tests and blood sampling performed. Healthcare workers were recruited during the week of the UK lockdown, between 23 and 31 March 2020, and followed weekly for up to roughly 15 weeks. The CDR3 runs 16 residues from the cysteine to the phenylalanine. This entry keeps only the CDR3 DNA: 48 bases, framed from base 1. The junction shows trimming of 2 bases on V and 5 bases on J, plus 16 bases between the germline ends. CDR1 and CDR2, looked up from the germline V gene (reference sequence), are LNHNV and YYDKDF.

This clonotype was obtained from an adult who was a healthcare worker with PCR-confirmed SARS-CoV-2 infection or an uninfected control (not recorded which). The sample was whole blood. Recombination linked TRBV15 to TRBJ2-1; the D gene assignment is perhaps TRBD1 or TRBD2, with each matching 5 bases. The CDR3 protein is CATSRSGPGRDNEQFF. The sequenced DNA is TGTGCCACCAGCAGATCCGGGCCAGGGCGGGACAATGAGCAGTTCTTC.